A selection of T cell receptor beta chains follows, all from one sample in a study of T cells in tuberculosis. The assay was immunoSEQ multiplex PCR, and TCRdb's table has in-frame clones only and misses some. The sample lists tens of thousands of clones, just over 90% occurring once. Material: PBMCs, obtained at tuberculosis diagnosis. The receptor set was obtained from an adult with tuberculosis. The conserved cysteine and the conserved F or W are not part of the CDR3 here.

J gene: TRBJ2-7; V gene: TRBV10-3; CDR3 protein: AISGAPGLAGYEQY
J gene: TRBJ1-2; V gene: TRBV12-5; CDR3 protein: ASGLVAGIESVGYT
J gene: TRBJ1-1; V gene: TRBV19; CDR3 protein: ASSISAGWTEAF
J gene: TRBJ1-2; V gene: TRBV30; CDR3 protein: AWSRLGQNYGYT
J gene: TRBJ2-5; V gene: TRBV11-2; CDR3 protein: ASSLVWYGRAAETQY
J gene: TRBJ1-5; V gene: TRBV11-3; CDR3 protein: ASSLAAGARRQPQH
J gene: TRBJ1-5; V gene: TRBV19; CDR3 protein: ASKQDLSNQPQH
J gene: TRBJ2-3; V gene: TRBV5-6; CDR3 protein: ASGGGLSTDTQY
J gene: TRBJ2-1; V gene: TRBV5-5; CDR3 protein: ASSPGTGDEQF
J gene: TRBJ1-6; V gene: TRBV2; CDR3 protein: ASSVSLGTRNSPLH
J gene: TRBJ1-5; V gene: TRBV15; CDR3 protein: ATSRDRRKTGQPQH
J gene: TRBJ1-5; V gene: TRBV5-1; CDR3 protein: ASSLSGSLNQPQH
J gene: TRBJ2-7; V gene: TRBV7-2; CDR3 protein: ASSLAFMTSYEQY
J gene: TRBJ1-1; V gene: TRBV7-2; CDR3 protein: ASDSGGNTEAF
J gene: TRBJ2-1; V gene: TRBV29-1; CDR3 protein: SGGAGSNNEQF
J gene: TRBJ1-5; V gene: TRBV2; CDR3 protein: ASSEQGKQPQH
J gene: TRBJ1-3; V gene: TRBV5-1; CDR3 protein: ASSLGQGAYGNTIY
J gene: TRBJ2-1; V gene: TRBV5-1; CDR3 protein: ASSLGLAAYNEQF
J gene: TRBJ2-7; V gene: TRBV7-9; CDR3 protein: ASSLMDSYEQY
J gene: TRBJ1-1; V gene: TRBV19; CDR3 protein: ASSLTGVGTEAF
J gene: TRBJ2-1; V gene: TRBV5-1; CDR3 protein: ASRIAGGGGNEQF
J gene: TRBJ1-2; V gene: TRBV5-1; CDR3 protein: ASSFGFIDPGGYT
J gene: TRBJ1-1; V gene: TRBV4-2; CDR3 protein: ASSQDKGPGGGGTEAF
J gene: TRBJ2-1; V gene: TRBV30; CDR3 protein: AWSEGLLFYNEQF
J gene: TRBJ1-5; V gene: TRBV2; CDR3 protein: ASSSDPRGNQPQH
J gene: TRBJ1-1; V gene: TRBV28; CDR3 protein: ASSLWGPMNTEAF
J gene: TRBJ2-7; V gene: TRBV27; CDR3 protein: ASSLVGSEQY
J gene: TRBJ2-3; V gene: TRBV11-3; CDR3 protein: ASSYRDRGEDTQY
J gene: TRBJ2-7; V gene: TRBV5-1; CDR3 protein: ASSPAQATYEQY
J gene: TRBJ2-7; V gene: TRBV9; CDR3 protein: ASSVVSVAGGYEQY
J gene: TRBJ2-1; V gene: TRBV5-1; CDR3 protein: ASSTGGSGNEQF
J gene: TRBJ1-1; V gene: TRBV9; CDR3 protein: ASSAGTGVSMDTEAF
J gene: TRBJ1-1; V gene: TRBV7-9; CDR3 protein: ASSLSSGDTEAF
J gene: TRBJ2-7; V gene: TRBV10-2; CDR3 protein: ASHPLSSRSEQY
J gene: TRBJ2-7; V gene: TRBV4-3; CDR3 protein: ASSQDRQGYEQY
J gene: TRBJ2-1; V gene: TRBV29-1; CDR3 protein: SADRGKYNEQF
J gene: TRBJ1-1; V gene: TRBV15; CDR3 protein: ATSRDPGVGTEAF
J gene: TRBJ1-4; V gene: TRBV5-1; CDR3 protein: ASSLGRGPNEKLF
J gene: TRBJ2-7; V gene: TRBV30; CDR3 protein: AWSVPGTGGYEQY
J gene: TRBJ1-6; V gene: TRBV15; CDR3 protein: ATSRTRTGGISPLH
J gene: TRBJ1-2; V gene: TRBV6-1; CDR3 protein: ASSEEPQGANYGYT
J gene: TRBJ2-7; V gene: TRBV2; CDR3 protein: ASARDTGLREQY
J gene: TRBJ1-6; V gene: TRBV2; CDR3 protein: ASSERGTGSDSPLH